The clone carrying this T cell receptor beta chain came up many times. Its antigen is not known. The trim removed 4 bases at V and 2 bases at J, leaving 2 bases unmatched. Germline assignment: CDR1 SGHRS and CDR2 YFSETQ. The CDR3 runs 14 residues. The entry originates in a study of neurological immune-mediated disorders. Study conclusions and caveats: Levels of TCR clonal expansion peaked in HTLV-1-associated myelopathy and reached their lowest in multiple sclerosis, under those of healthy controls. Subjects shared no identical expanded-clone CDR3 amino acid sequences, suggesting private TCR-beta repertoires in all groups.

Unsorted libraries were prepared from 2 million PBMCs held at -80 C. 5'RACE generated cDNA with 10-nucleotide random UMIs. TCRdb re-analysed the 5' RACE reads in MiXCR, keeping a single row per CDR3 protein. The sample holds 25,000 to 35,000 distinct CDR3 sequences, about 4.5% seen once. This rearrangement joins TRBV5-1 to TRBJ2-7, with 11 bases matching TRBD2. The sequence was collected from a young man in good health. The source material was PBMCs. CDR3: CASSSSGGAYEQYF. CDR3 coding DNA: TGCGCCAGCAGCAGTAGCGGGGGGGCCTACGAGCAGTACTTC.